A single sample is the source of the 13 T cell receptor beta chains below, sequenced in a study of T-cell reconstitution after alpha-beta-depleted transplantation in children (dated by TCRdb to 2015 to 2016). This specimen's treatment or condition label, per the study, means: allogeneic hematopoietic cell transplantation with graft depleted of TCRalphabeta T cells and CD19 B cells. Library method: PCR. Sequencing took place on an Illumina HiSeq 2500. TCR libraries were prepared with molecular barcoding, using unique molecular identifiers to normalize TCRbeta repertoire quantification. Starting from the raw public reads, TCRdb applied fastp trimming at Q25, assembled clones with MiXCR and retained in-frame beta chains. Identical CDR3 protein sequences are pooled into one entry, listed with their most common genes and DNA. The table for this sample lists about 980,000 distinct CDR3 sequences; around 30% of them were counted only once. The ten largest make up approximately 30% of the sample.

Specimen: PBMCs, mostly from graft donor cells, collected 360 days after TCRalphabeta/CD19-depleted stem cell transplant. Every receptor here comes from a boy under three years old who had a stem cell transplant for SCID, so the T cells may come from the graft donor.

This clonotype was observed a few times. The chain couples TRBV24-1 to TRBJ2-2; the D is unclear. This CDR3 has 13 amino acids. V was pared by 6 bases and J by 0 bases, with 4 bases between. CDR1 and CDR2 from the germline V gene are KGHDR and SFDVKD. The CDR3, as DNA: TGTGCCACCAGTCGGTCGAACACCGGGGAGCTGTTTTTT. It specifies CATSRSNTGELFF.

This clonotype was seen a handful of times. The chain is built from TRBV5-1 and TRBJ2-1; the match to TRBD1 covers 7 bases. The V gene's germline CDR1 is SGHRS and CDR2 YFSETQ. The V gene end was trimmed by 4 bases and the J gene end by 7 bases; junction bases not matched to a gene: 8. The CDR3 is made up of 14 amino acids. CDR3 nucleotide sequence: TGCGCCAGCAGCCCCCATGGACAGGCGAATGAGCAGTTCTTC. It encodes CASSPHGQANEQFF.

The chain combines TRBV5-1 with TRBJ1-5, with 9 positions matching TRBD1. The CDR3 runs to 15 residues. Looked up from germline, CDR1 is SGHRS and CDR2 is YFSETQ. J was trimmed by 2 bases and V by 5 bases; bases with no gene match: 5. The DNA of the CDR3 is TGCGCCAGCAGTCAAACAGGGGGCGGCAATCAGCCCCAGCATTTT. Its translation: CASSQTGGGNQPQHF.

This clonotype showed up just once. The chain joins TRBV20-1 to TRBJ1-6, with 7 positions matching TRBD1. Germline CDR1 and CDR2: DFQATT and SNEGSKA (reference sequence). Germline trimming cut 0 bases from V and 3 bases from J; bases unmatched to any gene: 11. There are 18 residues in the CDR3. This chain's CDR3 is CSARDSKQGHGYNSPLHF. CDR3 nucleotide sequence: TGCAGTGCTAGAGACTCAAAACAGGGGCACGGCTATAATTCACCCCTCCACTTT.

The rearrangement joins TRBV18 to TRBJ2-5; TRBD2 might be the D (5 bases). The CDR3 sequence is 15 residues long. V lost 3 bases and J 1 base, leaving 12 bases between the germline ends. CDR1 KGHSH and CDR2 LQKENI come from the germline V gene. CDR3: CASSPYTGLQETQYF. The CDR3 DNA is TGTGCCAGCTCACCCTACACTGGACTCCAAGAGACCCAGTACTTC.

This clonotype was observed a single time. CDR3 nucleotide sequence: TGTGCCAGCAGCCAAGGACAGGCCTCTAGGGAGCAGTACTTC. Residues: CASSQGQASREQYF. The chain has TRBV3-1 and TRBJ2-7; a weak D match, TRBD1 (6 bases). Germline assignment: CDR1 LGHDT and CDR2 YNNKEL (reference sequence). V lost 1 base and J 7 bases, leaving 14 bases between the germline ends. The CDR3 consists of 14 residues.

The table lists this clonotype with a few counts. The CDR3 protein is CSVGVRGRHTEAFF. The CDR3 DNA follows: TGCAGCGTTGGGGTGAGGGGGAGACACACTGAAGCTTTCTTT. V and J are TRBV29-1 and TRBJ1-1; maybe TRBD1 (6 bases). Germline-derived CDR1 and CDR2 are SQVTM and ANQGSEA. Between the trimmed V and J ends, which lost 4 bases and 3 bases, there was a span of 15 bases. The CDR3 has 14 residues. The whole variable domain, remainder taken from reference TRBV29-1 and TRBJ1-1, is SAVISQKPSRDICQRGTSLTIQCQVDSQVTMMFWYRQQPGQSLTLIATANQGSEATYESGFVIDKFPISRPNLTFSTLTVSNMSPEDSSIYLCSVGVRGRHTEAFFGQGTRLTVV.

V is TRBV20-1 and J is TRBJ2-1; TRBD2 agrees at 8 bases. The CDR3 covers 17 residues. The trim removed 0 bases at V and 4 bases at J, leaving 11 bases unmatched. The germline CDR1 and CDR2 sequences are DFQATT and SNEGSKA (reference sequence). In DNA, the CDR3 is TGCAGTGCTAGAGATTCTCCGGGGGGGCCATCATACAATGAGCAGTTCTTC. Its translation: CSARDSPGGPSYNEQFF.

This clonotype was counted between two and nine times. The J gene is TRBJ2-7, the V gene TRBV19; D is unresolved. Germline-derived CDR1 and CDR2 are LNHDA and SQIVND (reference sequence). Trimming cost V 5 bases and J 1 base, with 12 bases left between them. The CDR3 sequence is 14 residues long. DNA of the CDR3: TGTGCCAGTAGTTCAAATGGTCCTTCCTACGAGCAGTACTTC. Encoded protein: CASSSNGPSYEQYF.

This clonotype was observed a few times. V is TRBV6-2 or TRBV6-3 and J is TRBJ2-5; D gene ambiguous. The V end was cut by 2 bases, the J end by 3 bases, with 7 bases between. Germline V gene sequence: CDR1 MNHEY, CDR2 SVGEGT. The CDR3 spans 13 residues. The CDR3 protein is CASSYRWEETQYF. The CDR3 DNA sequence: TGTGCCAGCAGTTACAGATGGGAAGAGACCCAGTACTTC.

The chain uses TRBV21-1 and TRBJ2-2; the table gives TRBD1 as D, unverified against the DNA. TRBV21-1 constitutes a pseudogene. The CDR3 has 15 residues. The CDR3 reads CASTPTLLGTGELFF. DNA for the CDR3: TGTGCCAGCACCCCCACTCTACTAGGCACCGGGGAGCTGTTTTTT.

This clonotype was picked up a small number of times. The V gene is TRBV20-1, the J gene TRBJ1-1, with 10 bases fitting TRBD1. Germline V CDR1 and CDR2: DFQATT, SNEGSKA (reference sequence). After removal of 5 bases from V and 3 bases from J, the junction contained 9 bases not matched to a gene. The CDR3 is 15 residues long. CDR3 DNA: TGCAGTGCTGCCCCCTCGACAGGGGGCCACACTGAAGCTTTCTTT. It translates to CSAAPSTGGHTEAFF.

Only a few counts were recorded for this clonotype. V gene TRBV12-3 or TRBV12-4 combines with J gene TRBJ2-7; perhaps D is TRBD1 or TRBD2 (5 bases each). CDR3 length equals 12 residues. The ends were cut back, 11 bases at V and 0 bases at J, with 11 bases in the middle. CDR3 amino acids: CACRDDSYEQYF. As DNA, the CDR3 is TGTGCCTGTCGGGACGACTCCTACGAGCAGTACTTC.